These 28 T cell receptor beta chains share one sample of origin, sequenced in a study of blood T cell repertoires in COVID-19. Measured with immunoSEQ multiplex PCR; TCRdb has only the in-frame clones, and not every one. The sample carries about 120,000 clones, 80% to 90% recorded once. What was sequenced was peripheral blood. These receptors all stem from a man between 65 and 85 years old who had recovered from COVID-19.

This clone has only a few counts. The chain couples TRBV18 to TRBJ2-1; no firm D call. This CDR3 region has 15 residues. Germline CDR1 KGHSH, CDR2 LQKENI. Trimming took off 3 bases at V and 7 bases at J, with 16 bases between the two ends. CDR3 region: CASSPANPVRNEQFF. The CDR3 bases are TGTGCCAGCTCACCGGCCAATCCGGTGAGGAATGAGCAGTTCTTC.

This clone has only a few counts. The chain couples TRBV29-1 to TRBJ1-1; D is unclear. The CDR3 is 14 residues long. The ends were cut back, 7 bases at V and 4 bases at J, with 19 bases in the middle. CDR1 and CDR2 from the germline V gene are SQVTM and ANQGSEA. This chain's CDR3 is CSASAAVISTEAFF. The CDR3, as DNA: TGCAGCGCGTCAGCGGCAGTAATTTCCACTGAAGCTTTCTTT.

The genes are TRBV9 and TRBJ2-3, with 8 bases fitting TRBD2. V shed 0 bases, J shed 4 bases, and the junction held 7 bases outside the gene matches. The CDR3 length is 16 residues. Germline V CDR1 and CDR2: SGDLS, YYNGEE. The CDR3 here is CASSVARAGAPDTQYF. The DNA for the CDR3 is TGTGCCAGCAGCGTAGCGAGAGCGGGAGCCCCAGATACGCAGTATTTT.

The sample holds a few counts of this clone. This chain joins TRBV30 and TRBJ1-2; D call uncertain. Trimming took off 5 bases at V and 3 bases at J, with 10 bases between the two ends. Germline V lookup: CDR1 GTSNPN, CDR2 SVGIG (reference sequence). The CDR3 is 12 residues long. The CDR3 DNA is TGTGCCTGGGACCAGGCTCACTATGGCTACACCTTC. Amino acid sequence: CAWDQAHYGYTF.

This clone has just one count. The V gene is TRBV5-1, the J gene TRBJ1-3, with D perhaps matching TRBD1 (6 bases). There are 14 residues in the CDR3. Germline lookup yields CDR1 SGHRS and CDR2 YFSETQ. V was shortened by 4 bases and J by 2 bases, with 10 bases between the two germline ends. For the CDR3, the DNA is TGCGCCAGCAGCACTGGACAGACTGGAAACACCATATATTTT. Protein product: CASSTGQTGNTIYF.

This clone was seen a few times. The chain couples TRBV30 to TRBJ1-2; TRBD1 matches at 7 bases. V was pared by 3 bases and J by 5 bases, with 6 bases of the junction left unmatched. The CDR3 totals 13 residues. Germline-derived CDR1 and CDR2 are GTSNPN and SVGIG (reference sequence). The CDR3 DNA sequence: TGTGCCTGGAGCCCGACAGGGAGATATGGCTACACCTTC. Its protein is CAWSPTGRYGYTF. Variable domain in full (rest from reference TRBV30 and TRBJ1-2): SQTIHQWPATLVQPVGSPLSLECTVEGTSNPNLYWYRQAAGRGLQLLFYSVGIGQISSEVPQNLSASRPQDRQFILSSKKLLLSDSGFYLCAWSPTGRYGYTFGSGTRLTVV.

This clone has only a few counts. The chain couples TRBV9 to TRBJ2-3, with 10 bases matching TRBD2. Germline V CDR1 and CDR2: SGDLS, YYNGEE. The CDR3 is made up of 16 amino acids. After removal of 0 bases from V and 4 bases from J, the junction contained 5 bases not matched to a gene. CDR3 loop: CASSVASGGSADTQYF. In DNA, the CDR3 is TGTGCCAGCAGCGTAGCTAGCGGGGGATCCGCAGATACGCAGTATTTT.

CDR3 DNA: TGTGCCATCGCCCCTGGGCGGGAGGGCGATACGCAGTATTTT. This gives the protein CAIAPGREGDTQYF. This chain connects TRBV10-3 to TRBJ2-3, with 9 bases identical to TRBD2. Per the germline V gene, CDR1 is ENHRY and CDR2 is SYGVKD. With 8 bases clipped from V and 6 bases from J, the junction kept 9 bases outside the gene matches. This CDR3 spans 14 amino acids.

The chain has TRBV2 and TRBJ2-5; TRBD2 matches at 14 bases. The CDR3 spans 14 residues. The J segment lost 5 bases and the V segment lost 4 bases, leaving 0 bases of the junction unmatched. CDR1 is SNHLY, CDR2 FYNNEI, per germline. The CDR3 spells CASSGTSGGETQYF. The CDR3 coding sequence is TGTGCCAGCAGTGGGACTAGCGGGGGGGAGACCCAGTACTTC.

The CDR3 loop reads CASRERDRTTEAFF. CDR3 coding DNA: TGCGCCAGCCGAGAACGGGACAGGACTACTGAAGCTTTCTTT. The V call is TRBV4-1, the J call TRBJ1-1, with TRBD1 matching 8 bases. Per germline, CDR1 MGHRA and CDR2 YSYEKL. This CDR3 is 14 amino acids long. Trimming cost V 8 bases and J 5 bases; bases outside gene matches: 10.

This clone has only a few counts. This rearrangement joins TRBV20-1 to TRBJ1-2, with D perhaps matching TRBD1 (5 bases). The germline V gene has CDR1 DFQATT and CDR2 SNEGSKA (reference sequence). Trimming removed 5 bases at V and 3 bases at J, with 7 bases between. The CDR3 loop spans 11 amino acids. The CDR3 DNA follows: TGCAGTGCTGCACAGGACTATGGCTACACCTTC. Translation: CSAAQDYGYTF.

This chain connects TRBV18 to TRBJ1-4; the match to TRBD1 covers 10 bases. CDR3 length: 15 amino acids. The J segment lost 6 bases and the V segment lost 3 bases, leaving 4 bases of the junction unmatched. The germline CDR1 and CDR2 sequences are KGHSH and LQKENI. The CDR3 protein is CASSPPGTGDEKLFF. In DNA form, the CDR3 reads TGTGCCAGCTCACCTCCCGGGACAGGGGATGAAAAACTGTTTTTT.

V and J are TRBV6-5 and TRBJ1-2, with 9 bases identical to TRBD1. Germline CDR1 reads MNHEY; CDR2 reads SVGAGI. The J segment lost 7 bases and the V segment lost 6 bases, leaving 6 bases of the junction unmatched. The CDR3 has 13 amino acids. The CDR3 region is CASRTGQGLGYTF. In DNA form, the CDR3 reads TGTGCCAGCAGGACGGGACAGGGACTTGGCTACACCTTC.

This clone was observed once. V gene TRBV5-4 combines with J gene TRBJ1-1; 8 positions agree with TRBD1. Germline V gene lookup returns CDR1 SGHNT and CDR2 YYREEE (reference sequence). This CDR3 region has 18 residues. Losses at the gene ends were 4 bases for V and 3 bases for J; bases not matched to a gene: 17. Here the CDR3 DNA reads TGTGCCAGCAGCCGCCGACAGGGGAGGTTTAGTTATGACACTGAAGCTTTCTTT. Protein sequence: CASSRRQGRFSYDTEAFF. The full variable domain, in which reference TRBV5-4 and TRBJ1-1 provide the parts outside the CDR3, is ETGVTQSPTHLIKTRGQQVTLRCSSQSGHNTVSWYQQALGQGPQFIFQYYREEENGRGNFPPRFSGLQFPNYSSELNVNALELDDSALYLCASSRRQGRFSYDTEAFFGQGTRLTVV.

V usage is TRBV3-1 (or the pseudogene TRBV3-2) and J usage is TRBJ1-2, with 8 positions matching TRBD1. CDR3 size: 15 residues. Germline-derived CDR1 and CDR2 are LGHDT and YNNKEL (reference sequence). V shed 2 bases, J shed 7 bases, and the junction held 9 bases outside the gene matches. CDR3 sequence (DNA): TGTGCCAGCAGCCAATGGGACAGGCCTCCTCGTGGCTACACCTTC. Its translation: CASSQWDRPPRGYTF.

This chain connects TRBV11-2 to TRBJ2-3; tentative D call: TRBD1 (7 bases). Germline-derived CDR1 and CDR2 are SGHAT and FQNNGV. V lost 5 bases and J 5 bases, leaving 14 bases between the germline ends. The length of the CDR3 is 14 residues. DNA for the CDR3: TGTGCCAGCAGCCGACAGGGCGGGGAAGATACGCAGTATTTT. Amino acid sequence: CASSRQGGEDTQYF.

V gene TRBV30 combines with J gene TRBJ2-7, with 7 positions matching TRBD1. V shed 4 bases, J shed 4 bases, and the junction held 7 bases outside the gene matches. The CDR3 extends over 13 amino acids. Germline V lookup: CDR1 GTSNPN, CDR2 SVGIG (reference sequence). The CDR3 region has the DNA TGTGCCTGGACAGGGGGATGGGTGTACGAGCAGTACTTC. This encodes CAWTGGWVYEQYF.

V usage is TRBV6-5 and J usage is TRBJ2-7; 9 bases line up with TRBD1. The CDR3 is 15 residues long. The trim removed 2 bases at V and 1 base at J, leaving 3 bases unmatched. Germline V CDR1 and CDR2: MNHEY, SVGAGI. The CDR3 region is CASSYRGTGSYEQYF. The CDR3 DNA reads TGTGCCAGCAGTTACAGGGGGACAGGGTCCTACGAGCAGTACTTC.

V usage is TRBV19 and J usage is TRBJ2-1; D is unresolved. CDR3 size: 16 residues. Per the germline V gene, CDR1 is LNHDA and CDR2 is SQIVND (reference sequence). The V gene lost 3 bases and the J gene lost 1 base, with 13 bases spanning the gap. CDR3 amino acids: CASSISSASSYNEQFF. As DNA, the CDR3 is TGTGCCAGTAGTATCTCCTCGGCTAGTTCCTACAATGAGCAGTTCTTC.

V usage is TRBV5-4 and J usage is TRBJ2-1; 9 bases line up with TRBD2. Trimming cost V 0 bases and J 6 bases; bases outside gene matches: 7. The CDR3 has 16 amino acids. Germline-derived CDR1 and CDR2 are SGHNT and YYREEE (reference sequence). The CDR3 nucleotides read TGTGCCAGCAGCTTGGCCGGCGGGAGGGTAGTCAATGAGCAGTTCTTC. Its protein is CASSLAGGRVVNEQFF.

The chain has TRBV30 and TRBJ1-2, with D tentatively TRBD1 (5 bases). Germline V gives CDR1 GTSNPN, CDR2 SVGIG (reference sequence). V was clipped by 0 bases and J by 4 bases, with 9 bases between them. This CDR3 has 13 residues. As DNA, the CDR3 is TGTGCCTGGAGTGTAGGGGAGGGCTATGGCTACACCTTC. It yields the protein CAWSVGEGYGYTF.

V is TRBV28 and J is TRBJ2-7; 7 positions agree with TRBD1. Germline V gene sequence: CDR1 MDHEN, CDR2 SYDVKM. Germline trimming cut 6 bases from V and 1 base from J; bases unmatched to any gene: 6. This CDR3 is built from 14 residues. CDR3 sequence (DNA): TGTGCCAGCAGGCGACAGGGTGGATCCTACGAGCAGTACTTC. This encodes CASRRQGGSYEQYF.

The chain employs TRBV5-3 and TRBJ2-3; D not certain. TRBV5-3 is an open reading frame, and its role is uncertain. Trimming took 0 bases from V and 2 from J, leaving 13 bases between them. The CDR3 is 16 amino acids. CDR3 residues: CARSLEHSMNTDTQYF. The CDR3 DNA follows: TGTGCCAGAAGCTTGGAGCACAGCATGAACACAGATACGCAGTATTTT.

This chain connects TRBV5-1 to TRBJ2-7; perhaps TRBD2 as D (6 bases). The CDR3 has 11 residues. Germline V gene lookup returns CDR1 SGHRS and CDR2 YFSETQ. V dropped 6 bases and J dropped 7 bases, with 11 bases sitting between them. CDR3 coding DNA: TGCGCCAGCATGGAGGGATTAGAGCAGTACTTC. Its translation: CASMEGLEQYF.

This sequence joins TRBV6-6 and TRBJ1-1, with 9 bases matching TRBD1. CDR1 and CDR2 from the germline V gene are MNHNY and SVGAGI (reference sequence). The CDR3 has 14 amino acids. V dropped 8 bases and J dropped 6; count of bases not matched to a gene: 10. Written as DNA, the CDR3 is TGTGCCAGCGGTACAGGGGGCGCGGTTCCTGAAGCTTTCTTT. It translates to CASGTGGAVPEAFF.

The rearrangement joins TRBV5-1 to TRBJ1-6, with 12 bases identical to TRBD1. CDR3 length: 18 residues. Per germline, CDR1 SGHRS and CDR2 YFSETQ. The ends lost 5 bases at V and 5 bases at J; junction bases unmatched: 11. The CDR3 loop is CASRATSGQGAHNSPLHF. The CDR3 region has the DNA TGCGCCAGCAGGGCAACCTCGGGACAGGGGGCACATAATTCACCCCTCCACTTT.

The rearrangement joins TRBV7-2 to TRBJ2-7; a possible D gene is TRBD2 (6 bases). Trimming cost V 1 base and J 0 bases, with 10 bases left between them. The CDR3 is made up of 15 amino acids. Germline V CDR1 and CDR2: SGHTA, FQGNSA. CDR3 coding DNA: TGTGCCAGCAGCTTAGGATACGGGGGCTCCTACGAGCAGTACTTC. Its translation: CASSLGYGGSYEQYF.

The genes are TRBV28 and TRBJ1-3; D may be TRBD1 (5 bases). The CDR3 runs 16 residues. Between the trimmed V and J ends, which lost 2 bases and 1 base, there was a span of 12 bases. CDR1 MDHEN and CDR2 SYDVKM come from the germline V gene. The CDR3 sequence is CASSLLSGGSGNTIYF. The DNA for the CDR3 is TGTGCCAGCAGTTTACTATCGGGGGGGTCTGGAAACACCATATATTTT.